The subject of this entry is one TCR beta chain. This clone's antigen is unknown. Per-base qualities were not stored, and no clone one base away is much larger. The library relied on the immunoSEQ multiplex PCR assay. The multiplex PCR relied on a mix of 60 forward primers for TCR Vbeta segments and 13 reverse primers for TCR Jbeta segments. The CDR3 region of rearranged TCR beta genes was amplified from genomic DNA with a multiplex PCR assay. The amplified TCR beta libraries were sequenced on the Illumina HiSeq System as 87-base-pair reads. In the paper's pipeline: A later analysis counted approximately 84 million unique TCR beta chains across the 600 to 850 repertoires, and roughly 10 million of these chains were shared by at least two donors. Raw reads were error-corrected and collapsed into unique sequences with a nearest-neighbor algorithm that merged closely related sequences to remove PCR and sequencing errors. CDR3 sequences were aligned to IMGT reference sequences to assign V, D and J gene segments. For a sequence to be retained, a match of at least six nucleotides was required to both a V gene segment and a J gene segment. Rearrangements were called productive when the CDR3 lacked stop codons and stayed in frame with V and J; all others were non-productive. CDR3 was defined according to IMGT convention as the region running from the second conserved V-encoded cysteine to the conserved J-encoded phenylalanine. The earlier analysis of 450 to 750 of the donors excluded any sequence lacking an unambiguous match to a single V gene segment. In an earlier analysis of approximately 590 of the donors, V segments were called functional above 56.7% productive rearrangements and were called segregating when the between-donor standard deviation exceeded 5%. A statistical classification framework was built for diagnosing cytomegalovirus status from the catalog of TCR beta chain sequences. In a later analysis, V and J genes were assigned by comparing TCR nucleotide sequences against IMGT/GENE-DB human TR gene sequences. The TCRdist pipeline was used in a later analysis to assign CDR3 sequences and most-parsimonious VDJ recombination scenarios. In a later analysis, each TCR beta chain was defined by its CDR3 amino acid sequence together with its V-gene family, and reads lacking a unique V-gene family were excluded. As a way to deal with suspected cross-contamination and a sequencing artifact, a later analysis dropped roughly 600 nucleotide sequences that were highly shared and had low generation probability. For each public chain, a later analysis derived a clonal expansion index from normalized ranks of inferred template counts within each repertoire. In a later analysis, generation probabilities were computed using a VDJ recombination model fitted to out-of-frame rearrangements, and the results were checked against IGoR. In a later analysis, hypergeometric tests were used to score TCR-TCR, TCR-HLA and TCR-CMV co-occurrence, with a repertoire-size bias correction applied to TCR pairs. In a later analysis, false discovery rates were estimated by permuting HLA or CMV assignments 20 times. In a later analysis, co-occurring TCRs were grouped with DBSCAN, and TCRdist sequence similarity was added when clustering was performed within HLA-allele-positive subsets. Repertoires with fewer than 30,000 or more than 120,000 public chains were left out of co-occurrence clustering, as were four to six repertoires with anomalous nucleotide sharing. Held by TCRdb, this immuneACCESS table contains in-frame sequences only and omits some clones. Under half of the omission traces to an unresolved V gene where checked; the cause of the rest is unknown. The V and J calls and clone size were taken over from that table, and D and trimming were inferred from the DNA. Recorded for this sample are about 76,000 clones; roughly 72% of them occurred a single time. The ten largest make up 11% of the sample.

The data stem from a study of cytomegalovirus exposure and HLA in healthy donors (dated by TCRdb to 2016 to 2017). Context from the whole study: In an earlier analysis of roughly 500 of the donors, 276 Gb of sequence data and some 100 million unique TCR beta sequences from approximately 180 million T cells were reported. Typing coverage varied by locus: about 629-630 donors for A, B, C, DRB1 and DQB1; roughly 560 for DQA1; about 600 for DPA1; roughly 450 for DPB1. A separate validation cohort of 100 to 150 different subjects was used in addition to the approximately 610-subject first cohort. High-throughput TCR immunosequencing, statistical association of individual TCRs with disease status, and machine learning were combined to predict cytomegalovirus infection status. Roughly 5 DR-DQ haplotypes were treated as single units for association and clustering because of strong linkage in the cohort. The aim of the study was to test whether cataloging public T cell receptors could identify signatures of past pathogen exposure. Rather than using new phenotypic data, the later analysis identified candidate immune exposures from TCR beta sequences and from how often those sequences occurred across donors. HLA typing covered class I and class II loci at four-digit resolution. A later genetic analysis took genome-wide SNP genotypes for about 55% of the roughly 670 donors and used that subset as a discovery cohort. On average, around 240,000 unique TCR beta nucleotide sequences were sequenced per donor among a few hundred genotyped donors of the cohort, with roughly 20% of those sequences being non-productive. Every discovery cohort repertoire had been produced on one sequencing platform. An early release that covered fewer than 800 HLA-typed donors contained 300 to 350 gigabases of sequencing data and tens of millions of unique TCR sequences. An earlier analysis of approximately 500 of the donors applied high-throughput TCR beta sequencing to assess whether each TCR beta V gene segment acted as functional or pseudogenic. Of the 350 to 400 genotyped donors, over 70% fell in the genetic ancestry cluster associated with self-reported Caucasian donors. A later analysis re-examined previously published TCR beta repertoires from roughly 650 donors and added high-resolution HLA genotyping to investigate patterns of TCR occurrence. Using immunosequencing, the study profiled T cell repertoires from approximately 700 subjects and related those repertoires to cytomegalovirus serostatus. Donor age, sex, ethnicity and CMV serostatus were compiled alongside the repertoire data. General findings and caveats noted by the study authors: This cohort had only TCR beta chains sequenced, and the lack of alpha or paired-chain data limited which features could be detected. In an earlier analysis of about 600 of the donors, most TCR beta V segments appeared in productive rearrangements about 90% or about 30% of the time, broadly matching IMGT annotations. In a later genetic analysis, fewer N-insertions in productive TCRs were reported among donors in an Asian-associated ancestry cluster than the approximately 630-donor mean. In both the original and validation cohorts, the classifier was reported to diagnose cytomegalovirus status with high specificity and sensitivity. Because HLA typing was missing for some donors at each locus, association tests included only the typed subset. In vitro tests confirmed that three of the cytomegalovirus-associated TCR beta chains recognize cytomegalovirus antigens. Assigning TCR associations to individual alleles was difficult when HLA alleles, especially DR and DQ, strongly co-occurred. For the cohort, immune exposure information was limited to CMV serostatus. An association between a missense DCLRE1C variant and V-gene and J-gene trimming of TCR beta chains was found in a later genetic analysis and replicated in an independent cohort. Most CMV-associated TCR beta chains appeared to be HLA-restricted in a later analysis, and the HLA associations seemed to be driven largely by CMV exposure. Across donors, most TCR sequences were observed very rarely, whereas some public TCRs were present in many individuals. According to the authors, the approach could potentially be generalized to other disease states and immunological phenotypes. A total of roughly 160 TCR beta chains were listed by the study as associated with cytomegalovirus. A further reported finding was that TCR beta sequences accurately predicted the HLA-A and HLA-B alleles for most subjects in the first cohort. In a later analysis, several top co-occurrence clusters were reported to appear linked to parvovirus B19, influenza, CMV and Epstein-Barr virus. Because counts were too low, seventeen rarely observed V segments, including chromosome 9 orphons, were excluded from the earlier analysis of around 590 of the donors. Linkage disequilibrium might explain the correlated functional status among segregating V segments, but an unknown experimental factor could not be ruled out. A cluster of highly shared sequence variants was judged likely to represent a technical artifact of the sequencing pipeline. Compared with equally common non-associated chains, HLA-associated TCR beta chains in a later analysis were more clonally expanded and had lower generation probabilities. The presence/absence analyses assumed that sequencing depth was roughly uniform across donors, and that assumption may not be true. According to a later analysis, TCR association rates differed among HLA loci, with DRB1 alleles showing the most associated TCRs and HLA-C alleles showing the fewest. In a later analysis, around 17,000 TCR beta sequences were associated with specific HLA alleles at a false discovery rate of 0.05.

The cohort consisted of more than 650 healthy bone marrow donors. All cohort members were sampled while nominally healthy, although unrecorded immune exposures were likely present. The donor was CMV seropositive and belonged to the group of 250 to 300 seropositive cohort members. A peripheral blood sample was provided by each donor, and peripheral blood mononuclear cells were used for TCR beta sequencing. The Qiagen DNeasy Blood Extraction Kit was used to extract genomic DNA from the blood cell samples. The clonotype originates from a woman aged 40 to 50 in good health and CMV-seropositive. The sample comprised PBMCs.

DNA sequence: TGTGCCAGCAGTGAATGGTCTAGCGCGACAGATACGCAGTATTTT. This is translated as CASSEWSSATDTQYF. The chain links TRBV25-1 with TRBJ2-3; the D segment could be TRBD2, given 6 matching bases. V is cut by 1 base and J by 3 bases, and the space between the germline ends is 11 bases. Per the germline V gene, MGHDK is the CDR1 and SYGVNS is the CDR2. Including the terminal cysteine and phenylalanine, the CDR3 comprises 15 residues. The read is trimmed to its CDR3 DNA, 45 bases read in frame from base 1.